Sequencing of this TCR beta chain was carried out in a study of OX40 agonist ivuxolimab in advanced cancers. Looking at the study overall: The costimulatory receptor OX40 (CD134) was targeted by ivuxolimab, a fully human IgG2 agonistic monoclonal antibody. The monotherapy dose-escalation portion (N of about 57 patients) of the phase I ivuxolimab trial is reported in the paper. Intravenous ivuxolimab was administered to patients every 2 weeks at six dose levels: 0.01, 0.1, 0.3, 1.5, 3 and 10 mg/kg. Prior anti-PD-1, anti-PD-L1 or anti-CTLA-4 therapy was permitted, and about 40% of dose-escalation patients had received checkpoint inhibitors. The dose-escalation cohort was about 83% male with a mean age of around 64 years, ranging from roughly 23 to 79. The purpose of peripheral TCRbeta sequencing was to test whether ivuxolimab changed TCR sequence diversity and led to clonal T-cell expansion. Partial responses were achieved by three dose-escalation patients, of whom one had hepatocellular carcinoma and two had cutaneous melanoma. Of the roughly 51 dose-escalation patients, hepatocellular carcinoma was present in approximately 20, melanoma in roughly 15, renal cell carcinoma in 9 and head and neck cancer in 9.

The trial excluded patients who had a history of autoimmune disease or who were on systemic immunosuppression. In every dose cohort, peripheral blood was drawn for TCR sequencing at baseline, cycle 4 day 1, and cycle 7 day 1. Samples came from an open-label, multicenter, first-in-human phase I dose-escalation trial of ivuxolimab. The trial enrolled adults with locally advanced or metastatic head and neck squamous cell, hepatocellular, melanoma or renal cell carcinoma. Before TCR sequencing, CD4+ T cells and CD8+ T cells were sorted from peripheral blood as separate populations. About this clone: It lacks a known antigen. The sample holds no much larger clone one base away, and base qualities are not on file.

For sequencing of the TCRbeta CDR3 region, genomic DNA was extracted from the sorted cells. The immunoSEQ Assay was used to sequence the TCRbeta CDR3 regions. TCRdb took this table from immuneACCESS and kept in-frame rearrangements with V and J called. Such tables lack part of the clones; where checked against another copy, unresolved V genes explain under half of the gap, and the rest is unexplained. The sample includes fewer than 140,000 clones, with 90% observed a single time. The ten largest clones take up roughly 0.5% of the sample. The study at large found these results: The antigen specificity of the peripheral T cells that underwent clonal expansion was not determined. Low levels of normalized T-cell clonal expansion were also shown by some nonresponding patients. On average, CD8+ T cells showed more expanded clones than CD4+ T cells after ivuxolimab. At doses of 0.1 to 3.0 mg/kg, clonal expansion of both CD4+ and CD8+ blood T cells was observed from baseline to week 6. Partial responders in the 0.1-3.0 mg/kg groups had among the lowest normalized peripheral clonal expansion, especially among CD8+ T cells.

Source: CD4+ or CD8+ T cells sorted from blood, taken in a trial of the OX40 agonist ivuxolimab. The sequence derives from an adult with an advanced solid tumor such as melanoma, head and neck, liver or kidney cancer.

The CDR3 reads CASSQDYRGAGELFF. In nucleotides, the sequence is TGCGCCAGCAGCCAAGATTATAGAGGGGCCGGGGAGCTGTTTTTT. The V and J segments used are TRBV4-3 and TRBJ2-2; the D gene is possibly TRBD1 or TRBD2, with 5 bases matching each. V is pared back by 0 bases and J by 6 bases, with 11 bases lying between the germline termini. From the cysteine through the phenylalanine, the CDR3 covers 15 amino acids. Just CDR3 DNA is preserved here, 45 bases in frame from base 1. Taken from the germline V gene, the CDR1 and CDR2 loops are LGHNA and YSLEER.